This TCR beta chain stems from a study of cytomegalovirus exposure and HLA in healthy donors. Findings of the study overall: The study flagged some 170 TCR beta chains as cytomegalovirus-associated. Later work found most CMV-associated TCR beta chains apparently HLA-restricted. HLA alleles showed associations with around 15,000 TCR beta sequences in a later analysis, at a 0.05 false discovery rate.

It was with 60 Vbeta and 13 Jbeta primers that the PCR ran. Libraries were prepared by immunoSEQ multiplex PCR; TCRdb keeps only in-frame clonotypes and omits some of them. In the table there are some 150,000 clones, about four fifths of which are singletons. The length of the CDR3 is 15 residues. The V gene's germline CDR1 is SGHAT and CDR2 FQNNGV. V gave up 0 bases and J gave up 3 bases, with 11 bases separating them. With regard to this clone: Its specificity is unknown.

The source is a man aged 45-60 years in good health and CMV-seropositive. The sample was PBMCs. This chain links TRBV11-2 with TRBJ1-1, with D uncertain. The CDR3 sequence: CASSLDREMDTEAFF. CDR3 nucleotides: TGTGCCAGCAGCTTAGATCGGGAGATGGACACTGAAGCTTTCTTT. Combining the CDR3 with reference TRBV11-2 and TRBJ1-1 gives the whole variable domain EAGVAQSPRYKIIEKRQSVAFWCNPISGHATLYWYQQILGQGPKLLIQFQNNGVVDDSQLPKDRFSAERLKGVDSTLKIQPAKLEDSAVYLCASSLDREMDTEAFFGQGTRLTVV.